A single T cell receptor beta chain is shown here with its context. Its target is not known. The data belong to a study of identical twins. Template switching added a universal primer binding site, and final cDNA carried unique molecular identifiers. TCRdb re-called the 5' RACE reads through MiXCR, storing one row per CDR3 protein. In the table there are some 460,000 distinct CDR3 sequences, around 14% of which are singletons. This CDR3 has 15 residues. V was pared by 5 bases and J by 0 bases, with 12 bases between. Germline V gene data show CDR1 as MDHEN and CDR2 as SYDVKM. Study-level results: For out-of-frame beta sequences, excess twin sharing was weaker. Analyses of zero insertions could, in part, be confounded by invariant MAIT and iNKT cells.

The same sample was also used in a study of yellow fever vaccine responses in identical twins.

This receptor was identified in a woman aged 18-29 years in good health. This sequence joins TRBV28 and TRBJ2-3; D is unresolved. Sequenced sample: CD4+ T cells sorted from blood. The CDR3 loop is CASSTSTASTDTQYF. CDR3 DNA: TGTGCCAGCAGTACATCTACAGCTAGCACAGATACGCAGTATTTT.